A single sample gave rise to the 8 T cell receptor beta chains below, sequenced in a study of OX40 agonist ivuxolimab in advanced cancers. The table came from immunoSEQ multiplex PCR; TCRdb's copy has only in-frame clones and leaves some out. The table lists about 100,000 clones, around 90% of them singletons. The sample in question was CD4+ or CD8+ T cells sorted from blood, obtained in a trial of the OX40 agonist ivuxolimab. The receptors here all came from an adult with an advanced solid tumor such as melanoma, head and neck, liver or kidney cancer.

The V and J genes are TRBV5-8 and TRBJ2-2; D is unresolved. Trimming removed 4 bases from V and 7 bases from J, with 14 bases in between. CDR3 length: 14 amino acids. The germline gives CDR1 SGHTS, CDR2 YDEGEE. The CDR3, as DNA: TGTGCCAGCAGCCCCGAGTTTTTCGACGGGGAGCTGTTTTTT. Translating gives CASSPEFFDGELFF.

This chain uses TRBV11-1 with TRBJ2-7; TRBD1 or TRBD2 may be the D gene (5 bases each). V lost 4 bases and J 5 bases, leaving 15 bases between the germline ends. Per the germline V gene, CDR1 is SGHAT and CDR2 is FQDESV (reference sequence). This CDR3 contains 14 residues. This CDR3 reads CASSYRGLRDEQYF. Here the CDR3 DNA reads TGTGCCAGCAGCTACCGGGGCCTCCGGGACGAGCAGTACTTC.

This chain links TRBV7-9 with TRBJ2-5; 8 positions agree with TRBD2. The CDR3 length is 15 residues. From germline, CDR1 is SEHNR and CDR2 FQNEAQ (reference sequence). V shed 2 bases and J 5 bases; nucleotides not matched to a gene: 7. The CDR3 is CASSLRAGAVETQYF. The CDR3 DNA follows: TGTGCCAGCAGCTTAAGAGCGGGGGCTGTTGAGACCCAGTACTTC. The full variable domain, completed using reference TRBV7-9 and TRBJ2-5, is DTGVSQNPRHKITKRGQNVTFRCDPISEHNRLYWYRQTLGQGPEFLTYFQNEAQLEKSRLLSDRFSAERPKGSFSTLEIQRTEQGDSAMYLCASSLRAGAVETQYFGPGTRLLVL.

The gene calls are TRBV5-1 and TRBJ1-2, with D perhaps matching TRBD1 (6 bases). Germline CDR1 and CDR2: SGHRS and YFSETQ. V gave up 4 bases and J gave up 8 bases, with 21 bases separating them. This CDR3 has 15 amino acids. Written as DNA, the CDR3 is TGCGCCAGCAGCCTTCTCCTCCCGGGGGCGAAAGGCTACACCTTC. Its protein is CASSLLLPGAKGYTF.

CDR3 in DNA: TGTGCCAGCAGCCCGACAGCTAACTATGGCTACACCTTC. Its protein is CASSPTANYGYTF. The chain recombines TRBV7-3 with TRBJ1-2; possibly TRBD1 for D (5 bases). V lost 5 bases and J lost 0, with 7 bases in between. This CDR3 has 13 residues. Germline assignment: CDR1 SGHTA and CDR2 FQGTGA.

For this clone: Other DNA sequences in the same sample also yield this CDR3. The V gene is TRBV6-5, the J gene TRBJ1-1; D is ambiguous. V shed 6 bases and J shed 7 bases, with 15 bases lying between them. Per germline, CDR1 MNHEY and CDR2 SVGAGI. CDR3 length: 13 amino acids. CDR3 nucleotides: TGTGCCAGCAGCCGTACGGCCTCGGGTGAAGCTTTCTTT. As protein: CASSRTASGEAFF.

The rearrangement joins TRBV2 to TRBJ2-1, with TRBD2 identical over 7 bases. The V gene end was trimmed by 4 bases and the J gene end by 15 bases; junction bases not matched to a gene: 9. The CDR3 totals 12 residues. Germline loops: CDR1 SNHLY, CDR2 FYNNEI. The CDR3 nucleotides are TGTGCCAGCAGTGGATTAGCGGGTGCGGGGTTCTTC. This codes for CASSGLAGAGFF. Supplemented by reference TRBV2 and TRBJ2-1, the full variable domain reads EPEVTQTPSHQVTQMGQEVILRCVPISNHLYFYWYRQILGQKVEFLVSFYNNEISEKSEIFDDQFSVERPDGSNFTLKIRSTKLEDSAMYFCASSGLAGAGFFGPGTRLTVL.

The J gene is TRBJ2-5, the V gene TRBV7-9, with D possibly being TRBD1 or TRBD2 (6 bases each). The V end lost 5 bases, the J end lost 0 bases, and 16 bases lay between the germline ends. The CDR3 loop spans 16 amino acids. CDR1 is SEHNR, CDR2 FQNEAQ, per germline (reference sequence). In DNA form, the CDR3 reads TGTGCCAGCAGCCCGGGGGCAGAATTAAACCAAGAGACCCAGTACTTC. Protein: CASSPGAELNQETQYF.